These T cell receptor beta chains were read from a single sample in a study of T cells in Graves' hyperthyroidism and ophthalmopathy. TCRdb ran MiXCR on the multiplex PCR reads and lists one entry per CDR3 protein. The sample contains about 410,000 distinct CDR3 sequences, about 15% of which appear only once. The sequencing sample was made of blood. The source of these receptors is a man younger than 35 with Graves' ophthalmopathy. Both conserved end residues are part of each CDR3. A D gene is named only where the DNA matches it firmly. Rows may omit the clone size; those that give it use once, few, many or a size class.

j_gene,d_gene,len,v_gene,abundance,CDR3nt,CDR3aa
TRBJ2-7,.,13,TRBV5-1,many,TGCGCCAGCAGCTTTACAGGTACCGACGAGCAGTACTTC,CASSFTGTDEQYF
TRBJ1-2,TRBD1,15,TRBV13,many,TGTGCCAGCAGCCCAAGGACAGGGTTTAACTATGGCTACACCTTC,CASSPRTGFNYGYTF
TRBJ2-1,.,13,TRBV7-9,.,TGTGCCAGCAGTGATAGGTTGTTAGATGAGCAGTTCTTC,CASSDRLLDEQFF
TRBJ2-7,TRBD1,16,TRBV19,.,TGTGCCAGTAGTAAATCACCGGGACAGGGAACCTACGAGCAGTACTTC,CASSKSPGQGTYEQYF
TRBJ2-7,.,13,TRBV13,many,TGTGCCAGCAGCCGTCCGGGCTCCTACGAGCAGTACTTC,CASSRPGSYEQYF
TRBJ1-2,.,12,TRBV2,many,TGTGCCAGCAGTGTACAGCCCTATGGCTACACCTTC,CASSVQPYGYTF
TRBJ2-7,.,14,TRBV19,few,TGTGCCAGTAGTATGACCGGTCTGAGTTCGGAGCAGTACTTC,CASSMTGLSSEQYF
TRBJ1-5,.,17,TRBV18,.,TGTGCCAGCTCACCATTCAGGGACTTGGGAAGCAATCAGCCCCAGCATTTT,CASSPFRDLGSNQPQHF
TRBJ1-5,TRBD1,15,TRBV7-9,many,TGTGCCAGCAGCTTGACAGGGGTTGGCAATCAGCCCCAGCATTTT,CASSLTGVGNQPQHF
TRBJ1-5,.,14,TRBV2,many,TGTGCCAGCAGTGAACTGGGGGGTAATCAGCCCCAGCATTTT,CASSELGGNQPQHF
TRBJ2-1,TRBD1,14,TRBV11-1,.,TGTGCCAGCAGCTTCGGGACAGGGTGGGATGAGCAGTTCTTC,CASSFGTGWDEQFF
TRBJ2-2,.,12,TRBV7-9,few,TGTGCCAGCAGCTCTCTCTCCGGGGAGCTGTTTTTT,CASSSLSGELFF
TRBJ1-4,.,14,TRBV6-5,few,TGTGCCAGCAGTTCCTCAGGGCGGAATGAAAAACTGTTTTTT,CASSSSGRNEKLFF
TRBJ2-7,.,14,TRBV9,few,TGTGCCAGCAGCGTACAAGGGGATATAGGGGAGCAGTACTTC,CASSVQGDIGEQYF
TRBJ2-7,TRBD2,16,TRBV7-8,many,TGTGCCAGCAGCCCAACCAGTACTAGCGTCTCCTACGAGCAGTACTTC,CASSPTSTSVSYEQYF
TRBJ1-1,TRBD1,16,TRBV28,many,TGTGCCAGCAGTTCGCGGACAGGGATCATGAACACTGAAGCTTTCTTT,CASSSRTGIMNTEAFF
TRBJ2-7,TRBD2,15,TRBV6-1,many,TGTGCCAGCAGAGGAAAGGTAGCGGGGTCCTACGAGCAGTACTTC,CASRGKVAGSYEQYF
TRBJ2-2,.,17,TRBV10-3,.,TGTGCCATCAGTGAGACACCGGGATTAGGGGCCGCCGGGGAGCTGTTTTTT,CAISETPGLGAAGELFF
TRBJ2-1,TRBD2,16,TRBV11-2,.,TGTGCCAGCAGCTTAGACCCTAGCGGGAGCGGCCATGAGCAGTTCTTC,CASSLDPSGSGHEQFF
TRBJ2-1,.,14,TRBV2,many,TGTGCCAGCAATGGGCCCACCCCTAGCAATTTGCAGTTCTTC,CASNGPTPSNLQFF
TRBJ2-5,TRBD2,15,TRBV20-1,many,TGCAGTGCTCCGCTAGCGGGAGGGCCAAAAGAGACCCAGTACTTC,CSAPLAGGPKETQYF
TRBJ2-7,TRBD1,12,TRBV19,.,TGTGCCAGTGGACAGGGGGCCAACGAGCAGTACTTC,CASGQGANEQYF
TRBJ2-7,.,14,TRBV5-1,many,TGCGCCAGCAGCTTGGACGGAGGACGCTACGAGCAGTACTTC,CASSLDGGRYEQYF
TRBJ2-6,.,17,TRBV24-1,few,TGTGCCACCAGTGATTTTGGGTCTAGCTCTGGGGCCAACGTCCTGACTTTC,CATSDFGSSSGANVLTF
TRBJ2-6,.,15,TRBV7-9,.,TGTGCCAGCAGCTCCAGGACCTCTGGGGCCAACGTCCTGACTTTC,CASSSRTSGANVLTF
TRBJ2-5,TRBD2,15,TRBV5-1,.,TGCGCCAGCAGCTACCTAGCGGGCACGGGAGAGACCCAGTACTTC,CASSYLAGTGETQYF
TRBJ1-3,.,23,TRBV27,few,TGTGCCAGCAGTTTCCCGCCTCGGGCGAAAACCAGAGCCCCGGCAAACTCTGGAAACACCATATATTTT,CASSFPPRAKTRAPANSGNTIYF
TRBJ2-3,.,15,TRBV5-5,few,TGTGCCAGCAGGGGGTCGGGCGGTGCTAAGGATACGCAGTATTTT,CASRGSGGAKDTQYF
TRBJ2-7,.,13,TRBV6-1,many,TGTGCCAGCAGTGAAAGGGCAGCCTACGAGCAGTACTTC,CASSERAAYEQYF
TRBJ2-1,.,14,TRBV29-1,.,TGCAGCGTGACGGGGACTCCCTCCTACAATGAGCAGTTCTTC,CSVTGTPSYNEQFF
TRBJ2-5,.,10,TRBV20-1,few,TGCAGTGCACAAGAAGGGACCCAGTACTTC,CSAQEGTQYF
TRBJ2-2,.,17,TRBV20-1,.,TGCAGTGCTAGCGCCGGGGTCTTCCCCGTGAACACCGGGGAGCTGTTTTTT,CSASAGVFPVNTGELFF
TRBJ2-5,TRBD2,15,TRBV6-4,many,TGTGCCAGCAGTGACGTAGCGGGAGGGATGGAGACCCAGTACTTC,CASSDVAGGMETQYF
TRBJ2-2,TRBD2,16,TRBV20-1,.,TGCAGTGCTAGAGAGGGTGGCGGGAGAGGTACCGGGGAGCTGTTTTTT,CSAREGGGRGTGELFF
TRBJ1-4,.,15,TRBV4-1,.,TGCGCCAGCAGCCAAGGGCAGGGGAAGGGTGAAAAACTGTTTTTT,CASSQGQGKGEKLFF
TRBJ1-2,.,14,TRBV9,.,TGTGCCAGCAGCGACCAGGGACGGGGATATGGCTACACCTTC,CASSDQGRGYGYTF
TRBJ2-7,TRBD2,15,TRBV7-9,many,TGTGCCAGCAGCTCTCGGGACTATCTAACCTACGAGCAGTACTTC,CASSSRDYLTYEQYF
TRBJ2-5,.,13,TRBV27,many,TGTGCCAGCAGGGGTATGTACCAAGAGACCCAGTACTTC,CASRGMYQETQYF
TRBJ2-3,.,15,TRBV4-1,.,TGCGCCAGCAGCCAAATGTCGGGAGAGGCAGATACGCAGTATTTT,CASSQMSGEADTQYF
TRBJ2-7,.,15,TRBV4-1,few,TGCGCCAGCAGTCCTCGAGGGGACAACCCCTACGAGCAGTACTTC,CASSPRGDNPYEQYF
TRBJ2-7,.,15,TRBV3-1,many,TGTGCCAGCAGCCGCCACCACGAGGTATATGGCGAGCAGTACTTC,CASSRHHEVYGEQYF
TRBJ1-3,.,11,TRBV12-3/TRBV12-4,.,TGTGCCAGCGGATCTGGAAACACCATATATTTT,CASGSGNTIYF
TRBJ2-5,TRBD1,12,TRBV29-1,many,TGCAGCGTCGACAGGGGAGAAGAGACCCAGTACTTC,CSVDRGEETQYF
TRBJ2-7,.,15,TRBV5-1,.,TGCGCCAGCAGCTTGGAGGGGACACGACTTGACGAGCAGTACTTC,CASSLEGTRLDEQYF
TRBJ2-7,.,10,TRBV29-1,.,TGCAGCGTTGCGCACTACGAGCAGTACTTC,CSVAHYEQYF